A selection of T cell receptor beta chains follows, all from one sample in a study of T cells in Graves' hyperthyroidism and ophthalmopathy. A single record per CDR3 protein comes from TCRdb applying MiXCR to the multiplex PCR reads. This sample has 700,000 to 850,000 distinct CDR3 sequences, with roughly a third found just once. The specimen sequenced was blood. The receptors derive from a woman between 40 and 50 years old with Graves' hyperthyroidism. Each CDR3 is given without its conserved first and last residue.

j_gene: TRBJ1-2
v_gene: TRBV12-3/TRBV12-4
CDR3aa: ASSESTGFTSYGYT

j_gene: TRBJ1-5
v_gene: TRBV2
CDR3aa: ASSDEADQPQH

j_gene: TRBJ1-1
v_gene: TRBV30
CDR3aa: AWSGQRNTEAF

j_gene: TRBJ2-3
v_gene: TRBV7-2
CDR3aa: ASSSGGPSTDTQY

j_gene: TRBJ1-5
v_gene: TRBV2
CDR3aa: ASSDTGDQPQH

j_gene: TRBJ2-7
v_gene: TRBV6-5
CDR3aa: ASSYSRDRPYEQY

j_gene: TRBJ1-1
v_gene: TRBV10-3
CDR3aa: ASYRVLNTEAF

j_gene: TRBJ1-2
v_gene: TRBV12-3/TRBV12-4
CDR3aa: ASSHGRRNYGYT

j_gene: TRBJ1-1
v_gene: TRBV20-1
CDR3aa: SASGQALNTEAF

j_gene: TRBJ1-2
v_gene: TRBV2
CDR3aa: ASSDLTGSYGYT

j_gene: TRBJ1-6
v_gene: TRBV7-9
CDR3aa: ASSQDLQTQPYSPLH

j_gene: TRBJ2-2
v_gene: TRBV12-3/TRBV12-4
CDR3aa: ASSFPVTTGELF

j_gene: TRBJ1-6
v_gene: TRBV6-5
CDR3aa: ASGALLAGSPLH

j_gene: TRBJ2-7
v_gene: TRBV10-3
CDR3aa: AISESTGFSHEQY

j_gene: TRBJ1-5
v_gene: TRBV6-6
CDR3aa: ASSYTQGPQH

j_gene: TRBJ2-7
v_gene: TRBV7-9
CDR3aa: ASSLAGSGRYEQY

j_gene: TRBJ2-5
v_gene: TRBV13
CDR3aa: ASSLMGAETQY

j_gene: TRBJ2-5
v_gene: TRBV7-6
CDR3aa: ASSSRGPGETQY

j_gene: TRBJ2-7
v_gene: TRBV10-3
CDR3aa: ASSYADRDERY

j_gene: TRBJ1-1
v_gene: TRBV19
CDR3aa: ASSSLESFSAEAF

j_gene: TRBJ2-2
v_gene: TRBV9
CDR3aa: ASSAGVGTGSVGELF

j_gene: TRBJ1-5
v_gene: TRBV4-3
CDR3aa: ASSQDQGFYSNQPQH

j_gene: TRBJ1-1
v_gene: TRBV19
CDR3aa: ASNRQGVGTEAF

j_gene: TRBJ1-2
v_gene: TRBV10-3
CDR3aa: AITPVDTSGGYT

j_gene: TRBJ2-2
v_gene: TRBV13
CDR3aa: ASSLTGLVTTGELF

j_gene: TRBJ2-2
v_gene: TRBV4-3
CDR3aa: ASSQYVTGSTGELF

j_gene: TRBJ2-7
v_gene: TRBV24-1
CDR3aa: ATSGPGLAVAYEQY

j_gene: TRBJ1-2
v_gene: TRBV7-9
CDR3aa: ASSFGQGGYT

j_gene: TRBJ2-5
v_gene: TRBV20-1
CDR3aa: SARGEATQY

j_gene: TRBJ2-3
v_gene: TRBV6-5
CDR3aa: ASSRERERTDTQY

j_gene: TRBJ1-2
v_gene: TRBV10-3
CDR3aa: ASSFSPPNYGYT

j_gene: TRBJ1-5
v_gene: TRBV6-6
CDR3aa: ASSGSNQPQH

j_gene: TRBJ2-7
v_gene: TRBV4-2
CDR3aa: ASSQYDRSGDEQY

j_gene: TRBJ1-6
v_gene: TRBV19
CDR3aa: ASSYRSPYNSPLH

j_gene: TRBJ2-2
v_gene: TRBV6-5
CDR3aa: ATPPPSGTGELF

j_gene: TRBJ1-4
v_gene: TRBV4-1
CDR3aa: ASSQDVGVGNEKLF

j_gene: TRBJ1-4
v_gene: TRBV3-1
CDR3aa: ASSLGGSLGDATNEKLF

j_gene: TRBJ1-6
v_gene: TRBV10-3
CDR3aa: ASSEVQGVGNSPLH

j_gene: TRBJ1-5
v_gene: TRBV19
CDR3aa: ASSIFGAQFNQPQH

j_gene: TRBJ2-5
v_gene: TRBV6-1
CDR3aa: ASRRGTGIQETQY

j_gene: TRBJ2-5
v_gene: TRBV7-8
CDR3aa: ASSLILETQY

j_gene: TRBJ1-1
v_gene: TRBV6-5
CDR3aa: ASSYSRTAGTEAF

j_gene: TRBJ2-7
v_gene: TRBV20-1
CDR3aa: SAGTGRGDEQY

j_gene: TRBJ2-7
v_gene: TRBV7-9
CDR3aa: ASSSGLAGYEQY